These T cell receptor beta chains were read from a single sample in a study of blood T cell repertoires in COVID-19. TCRdb's table, derived via immunoSEQ multiplex PCR, lists solely in-frame clones and lacks some. The repertoire holds about 170,000 clones, with 86% as singletons. Sequencing was performed on peripheral blood. The source of these receptors is a woman older than 75 in a cohort sampled during active or convalescent COVID-19. The CDR3 runs from the conserved cysteine through the conserved F or W. A D gene is named only where the DNA matches it firmly. Clone size is shown for a subset of rows, as once, few, many or a class of expanded clone.

V gene: TRBV28; D gene: -; clone size: -; J gene: TRBJ1-2; CDR3 protein: CASSPSPGGGSGGYTF; CDR3 DNA: TGTGCCAGCAGTCCCTCTCCGGGGGGGGGCTCGGGCGGCTACACCTTC
V gene: TRBV2; D gene: TRBD1; clone size: -; J gene: TRBJ1-4; CDR3 protein: CASRDDRGPEKLFF; CDR3 DNA: TGTGCCAGCAGAGATGACAGGGGGCCTGAAAAACTGTTTTTT
V gene: TRBV25-1; D gene: -; clone size: -; J gene: TRBJ1-6; CDR3 protein: CASMGGGPLHF; CDR3 DNA: TGTGCCAGTATGGGGGGAGGCCCCCTCCACTTT
V gene: TRBV5-6; D gene: -; clone size: once; J gene: TRBJ2-1; CDR3 protein: CASSFKWQGREFF; CDR3 DNA: TGTGCCAGCAGCTTCAAGTGGCAGGGGCGCGAGTTCTTC
V gene: TRBV19; D gene: -; clone size: -; J gene: TRBJ1-1; CDR3 protein: CASRLLTGQAFF; CDR3 DNA: TGTGCCAGTAGGCTGTTAACAGGTCAAGCTTTCTTT
V gene: TRBV6-5; D gene: -; clone size: -; J gene: TRBJ2-3; CDR3 protein: CASSYSREGSSQYF; CDR3 DNA: TGTGCCAGCAGTTACTCGAGAGAGGGATCGTCGCAGTATTTT
V gene: TRBV6-4; D gene: -; clone size: -; J gene: TRBJ1-6; CDR3 protein: CASSATSNSPLHF; CDR3 DNA: TGTGCCAGCAGTGCCACCAGTAATTCACCCCTCCACTTT
V gene: TRBV10-1; D gene: TRBD2; clone size: -; J gene: TRBJ2-2; CDR3 protein: CASRPSGRENTGELFF; CDR3 DNA: TGCGCCAGCAGACCTAGCGGGAGGGAAAACACCGGGGAGCTGTTTTTT
V gene: TRBV5-1; D gene: TRBD2; clone size: -; J gene: TRBJ2-3; CDR3 protein: CASSLGGHSGRWGSTDTQYF; CDR3 DNA: TGCGCCAGCAGCTTGGGTGGCCATAGCGGGAGATGGGGGAGCACAGATACGCAGTATTTT
V gene: TRBV19; D gene: -; clone size: few; J gene: TRBJ2-1; CDR3 protein: CASSMDFYNEQFF; CDR3 DNA: TGTGCCAGTAGTATGGACTTTTACAATGAGCAGTTCTTC
V gene: TRBV7-2; D gene: TRBD2; clone size: -; J gene: TRBJ2-5; CDR3 protein: CASSLGLAETQYF; CDR3 DNA: TGTGCCAGCAGCTTGGGACTAGCGGAGACCCAGTACTTC
V gene: TRBV6-1; D gene: TRBD1; clone size: once; J gene: TRBJ1-1; CDR3 protein: CASSEAGTATEAFF; CDR3 DNA: TGTGCCAGCAGTGAAGCAGGGACAGCCACTGAAGCTTTCTTT
V gene: TRBV5-4; D gene: TRBD1; clone size: -; J gene: TRBJ1-5; CDR3 protein: CASRPSGGSNQPQHF; CDR3 DNA: TGTGCCAGCAGACCTTCAGGGGGAAGCAATCAGCCCCAGCATTTT
V gene: TRBV19; D gene: -; clone size: -; J gene: TRBJ2-2; CDR3 protein: CASSILVPGELFF; CDR3 DNA: TGTGCCAGTAGTATCCTAGTCCCCGGGGAGCTGTTTTTT
V gene: TRBV24-1; D gene: TRBD2; clone size: -; J gene: TRBJ2-1; CDR3 protein: CATRGTVPSGRASYNEQFF; CDR3 DNA: TGTGCCACCAGGGGGACAGTACCTAGCGGGAGGGCCAGCTACAATGAGCAGTTCTTC
V gene: TRBV6-5; D gene: TRBD1; clone size: -; J gene: TRBJ2-7; CDR3 protein: CASSYNSGQGNDEQYF; CDR3 DNA: TGTGCCAGCAGTTACAATTCGGGACAGGGTAACGACGAGCAGTACTTC